The 18 T cell receptor beta chains below all came from one sample that was sequenced in a study of identical twins. TCRdb independently ran MiXCR on the 5' RACE reads; one entry per CDR3 protein. The repertoire includes hundreds of thousands of distinct CDR3 sequences, roughly 8.6% of them detected once, and over 2% sits in the top ten. In addition, the sample was reused for a study of yellow fever vaccine responses in identical twins.

Sequencing input: memory (CD45RO+) T cells sorted from blood. The receptors were sampled from a woman between 18 and 29 years old in good health.

This clonotype was seen a few times. This chain links TRBV20-1 with TRBJ2-3, with TRBD2 matching 10 bases. Germline loops: CDR1 DFQATT, CDR2 SNEGSKA (reference sequence). J gave up 0 bases and V 5 bases, and 11 bases lay outside the gene matches. This CDR3 contains 17 residues. The CDR3 DNA reads as TGCAGTGCTTCACTCTCTAGCGGGAGTTCTAGCACAGATACGCAGTATTTT. Translated: CSASLSSGSSSTDTQYF.

This CDR3 is CASSQGGRYTGELFF. The CDR3 DNA sequence: TGTGCCAGCAGCCAGGGAGGGAGATACACCGGGGAGCTGTTTTTT. This sequence joins TRBV11-2 and TRBJ2-2; the match to TRBD2 covers 7 bases. The CDR3 length is 15 residues. CDR1 is SGHAT, CDR2 FQNNGV, per germline. V was clipped by 5 bases and J by 3 bases; unmatched bases: 6.

The chain recombines TRBV20-1 with TRBJ2-1; D not certain. Trimming shortened V by 1 base and J by 9 bases, and 10 bases separated the two germline ends. Germline V gene sequence: CDR1 DFQATT, CDR2 SNEGSKA (reference sequence). CDR3 length equals 12 residues. CDR3 sequence: CSARVSATEQFF. The CDR3, as DNA: TGCAGTGCTAGAGTCTCTGCGACTGAGCAGTTCTTC.

This clonotype was detected many times. V usage is TRBV7-2 and J usage is TRBJ1-5, with unresolved D. Per the germline V gene, CDR1 is SGHTA and CDR2 is FQGNSA. The CDR3 has 15 amino acids. The germline V and J ends were trimmed by 3 bases and 3 bases, with 12 bases remaining between them. CDR3 amino acids: CASSFLGQINQPQHF. The CDR3 nucleotides are TGTGCCAGCAGCTTTCTCGGGCAGATCAATCAGCCCCAGCATTTT.

This clonotype was found a few times. V is TRBV27 and J is TRBJ2-3; tentatively, D is TRBD1 (5 bases). This CDR3 has 14 amino acids. V was pared by 10 bases and J by 0 bases, with 14 bases between. Germline V gene lookup returns CDR1 MNHEY and CDR2 SMNVEV (reference sequence). CDR3 nucleotides: TGTGCCACCTCTGTGAAGGGGAGCACAGATACGCAGTATTTT. Its translation: CATSVKGSTDTQYF.

This clonotype has only a few counts. The chain employs TRBV20-1 and TRBJ1-5; possible D gene TRBD1, 5 bases. The CDR3 is made up of 15 amino acids. V dropped 5 bases and J dropped 0 bases, with 14 bases sitting between them. Germline V gene lookup returns CDR1 DFQATT and CDR2 SNEGSKA (reference sequence). The CDR3 reads CSAVEGISSNQPQHF. DNA of the CDR3: TGCAGTGCTGTGGAGGGGATATCTAGCAATCAGCCCCAGCATTTT.

This clonotype was picked up many times. The chain carries TRBV5-1 and TRBJ2-5; D unresolved. The CDR3 totals 15 residues. Germline V gives CDR1 SGHRS, CDR2 YFSETQ. Deletions cut 2 bases from V and 5 bases from J, with 16 bases between. The CDR3 nucleotides read TGCGCCAGCAGCTTTGAACCTGCAAGGTGGGAGACCCAGTACTTC. Protein: CASSFEPARWETQYF.

This clonotype was seen repeatedly, ten times or more. The genes are TRBV5-1 and TRBJ1-6; 12 positions match TRBD1. Unmatched junction bases numbered 8, after V lost 4 bases and J lost 9 bases. Germline values: CDR1 SGHRS, CDR2 YFSETQ. CDR3 length equals 16 residues. CDR3 coding DNA: TGCGCCAGCAGCGCGGGACAGGGGGCTTGGAGTTCACCCCTCCACTTT. Protein product: CASSAGQGAWSSPLHF.

This clonotype was seen at least ten times. The V call is TRBV3-1, the J call TRBJ2-1; 8 positions agree with TRBD2. The trim removed 4 bases at V and 6 bases at J, leaving 2 bases unmatched. The CDR3 contains 13 residues. CDR1 is LGHDT, CDR2 YNNKEL, per germline (reference sequence). The CDR3 sequence is CASSLSGSNEQFF. CDR3 sequence (DNA): TGTGCCAGCAGCCTCAGCGGGAGCAATGAGCAGTTCTTC.

The rearrangement links TRBV20-1 to TRBJ2-7, with 8 bases fitting TRBD2. The germline gives CDR1 DFQATT, CDR2 SNEGSKA (reference sequence). V shed 0 bases, J shed 5 bases, and the junction held 15 bases outside the gene matches. The CDR3 loop spans 17 amino acids. CDR3: CSAREGDRLASVHEQYF. The CDR3 DNA reads as TGCAGTGCTAGAGAGGGGGATAGACTAGCGTCGGTCCACGAGCAGTACTTC.

The V and J genes are TRBV5-5 and TRBJ2-7; D is unresolved. V lost 2 bases, J lost 3 bases, and 9 bases lay in between. The CDR3 has 13 residues. Germline-derived CDR1 and CDR2 are SGHKS and YYEKEE (reference sequence). Written as DNA, the CDR3 is TGTGCCAGCAGCTTTGCGCTACTCTACGAGCAGTACTTC. Translating it yields CASSFALLYEQYF.

This clonotype was observed a handful of times. The chain joins TRBV5-4 to TRBJ2-1; D possibly corresponds to TRBD2 (6 bases). The germline V gene encodes CDR1 SGHNT and CDR2 YYREEE (reference sequence). This CDR3 is 12 amino acids long. The V end was cut by 4 bases, the J end by 8 bases, with 10 bases between. The CDR3, as DNA: TGTGCCAGCAGCCGTACGGGGGATGAGCAGTTCTTC. It specifies CASSRTGDEQFF.

This clonotype came up many times. The V call is TRBV12-3 or TRBV12-4, the J call TRBJ1-4, with D tentatively TRBD1 (6 bases). The CDR3 is made up of 14 amino acids. V lost 7 bases to trimming and J lost 8 bases, with 17 bases between them. This CDR3 reads CASTAQGSGEKLFF. The CDR3 DNA sequence: TGTGCCAGCACCGCTCAGGGGTCCGGAGAAAAACTGTTTTTT.

In its sample, this clonotype was seen many times. This rearrangement joins TRBV20-1 to TRBJ2-7, with TRBD1 identical over 8 bases. J gave up 3 bases and V 6 bases, and 16 bases lay outside the gene matches. The CDR3 covers 16 residues. The germline gives CDR1 DFQATT, CDR2 SNEGSKA (reference sequence). CDR3 nucleotide sequence: TGCAGTGCCACTGAAGAGATGACAGGGGTCCGCTACGAGCAGTACTTC. It encodes CSATEEMTGVRYEQYF.

This clonotype was recorded many times. The rearrangement links TRBV5-1 to TRBJ2-3; possible D gene TRBD1, 6 bases. In germline, CDR1 is SGHRS, CDR2 YFSETQ. V lost 0 bases and J lost 5, with 13 bases in between. The CDR3 has 15 residues. The CDR3 spells CASSLAGDKIDTQYF. CDR3 nucleotides: TGCGCCAGCAGCTTGGCTGGGGACAAGATAGATACGCAGTATTTT.

V usage is TRBV5-6 and J usage is TRBJ2-7; possibly TRBD2 for D (6 bases). Germline CDR1 and CDR2: SGHDT and YYEEEE. Trimming pared 4 bases from V and 1 base from J, leaving 18 bases between. CDR3 size: 16 residues. The CDR3 DNA is TGTGCCAGCAGCCCGTGGCGAGCGGGCCTTTCCTACGAGCAGTACTTC. As protein: CASSPWRAGLSYEQYF.

This clonotype has at least ten counts. The J gene is TRBJ1-1, the V gene TRBV7-9; 9 bases fit TRBD1. V shed 8 bases and J 1 base; nucleotides not matched to a gene: 14. Germline assignment: CDR1 SEHNR and CDR2 FQNEAQ (reference sequence). This CDR3 contains 17 residues. CDR3 coding DNA: TGTGCCAGCGGAGCTGTAACAGGGGGCGCCGGGAACACTGAAGCTTTCTTT. Translation: CASGAVTGGAGNTEAFF.

This clonotype was seen ten or more times. The chain combines TRBV29-1 with TRBJ1-1; D is uncertain. CDR3 length: 11 residues. V was trimmed by 1 base and J by 7 bases, leaving 7 bases between them. Germline loops: CDR1 SQVTM, CDR2 ANQGSEA. CDR3 sequence (DNA): TGCAGCGTTGAAGGCGGGGTTGAAGCTTTCTTT. Amino acid sequence: CSVEGGVEAFF. Full variable domain (outside the CDR3, taken from reference TRBV29-1 and TRBJ1-1): SAVISQKPSRDICQRGTSLTIQCQVDSQVTMMFWYRQQPGQSLTLIATANQGSEATYESGFVIDKFPISRPNLTFSTLTVSNMSPEDSSIYLCSVEGGVEAFFGQGTRLTVV.